The rows below give T cell receptor beta chains drawn from one sample of a study of cytomegalovirus exposure and HLA in healthy donors. Clones were sequenced by immunoSEQ multiplex PCR, and TCRdb holds only the in-frame ones, with some missing. The sample table includes 31,000 or so clones. Material for sequencing was PBMCs. The receptors derive from a female donor in good health and CMV-seronegative. Both conserved end residues are part of each CDR3. Each record gives: D gene, CDR3 length, J gene, V gene, clone size, CDR3 protein, CDR3 DNA. D genes are given only for firm matches. Rows may omit the clone size; those that give it use once, few, many or a size class.

d_gene: TRBD1; len: 18; j_gene: TRBJ1-5; v_gene: TRBV18; abundance: -; CDR3aa: CASSPRRTGTGARQPQHF; CDR3nt: TGTGCCAGCTCACCACGCCGGACCGGGACAGGGGCGCGGCAGCCCCAGCATTTT
d_gene: -; len: 14; j_gene: TRBJ1-6; v_gene: TRBV5-6; abundance: -; CDR3aa: CASSLVPENSPLHF; CDR3nt: TGTGCCAGCAGCTTGGTGCCTGAGAATTCACCCCTCCACTTT
d_gene: TRBD1; len: 15; j_gene: TRBJ1-1; v_gene: TRBV4-3; abundance: -; CDR3aa: CASSQEPRGHTEAFF; CDR3nt: TGCGCCAGCAGCCAAGAGCCCAGGGGGCACACTGAAGCTTTCTTT
d_gene: TRBD1; len: 17; j_gene: TRBJ1-3; v_gene: TRBV7-9; abundance: -; CDR3aa: CASSSPTGGSSGNTIYF; CDR3nt: TGTGCCAGCAGCTCACCAACAGGGGGTTCCTCTGGAAACACCATATATTTT
d_gene: -; len: 15; j_gene: TRBJ2-3; v_gene: TRBV6-4; abundance: medium-sized; CDR3aa: CASSAGVGSTDTQYF; CDR3nt: TGTGCCAGCAGCGCCGGAGTAGGTAGCACAGATACGCAGTATTTT
d_gene: TRBD1; len: 14; j_gene: TRBJ2-7; v_gene: TRBV5-4; abundance: -; CDR3aa: CASSPTGEIYEQYF; CDR3nt: TGTGCCAGCAGCCCGACAGGGGAAATCTACGAGCAGTACTTC
d_gene: TRBD1; len: 14; j_gene: TRBJ2-2; v_gene: TRBV29-1; abundance: -; CDR3aa: CSVGGTAHTGELFF; CDR3nt: TGCAGCGTTGGGGGGACAGCACACACCGGGGAGCTGTTTTTT
d_gene: -; len: 12; j_gene: TRBJ1-5; v_gene: TRBV19; abundance: -; CDR3aa: CASRTSDQPQHF; CDR3nt: TGTGCCAGTAGGACGAGCGATCAGCCCCAGCATTTT
d_gene: TRBD1; len: 14; j_gene: TRBJ2-1; v_gene: TRBV2; abundance: -; CDR3aa: CASSAGQLDNEQFF; CDR3nt: TGTGCCAGCAGTGCGGGACAGCTCGACAATGAGCAGTTCTTC
d_gene: TRBD1; len: 13; j_gene: TRBJ1-2; v_gene: TRBV6-5; abundance: -; CDR3aa: CASSQQGLYGYTF; CDR3nt: TGTGCCAGCAGCCAACAGGGGCTCTATGGCTACACCTTC
d_gene: TRBD2; len: 14; j_gene: TRBJ2-7; v_gene: TRBV29-1; abundance: -; CDR3aa: CSVAAGGRFYEQYF; CDR3nt: TGCAGCGTTGCGGCGGGGGGAAGATTCTACGAGCAGTACTTC
d_gene: TRBD1; len: 15; j_gene: TRBJ2-7; v_gene: TRBV10-1; abundance: -; CDR3aa: CASSEGTGYSYEQYF; CDR3nt: TGCGCCAGCAGTGAGGGGACAGGGTACTCCTACGAGCAGTACTTC
d_gene: -; len: 12; j_gene: TRBJ2-7; v_gene: TRBV15; abundance: -; CDR3aa: CATSGQSYEQYF; CDR3nt: TGTGCCACCAGCGGACAGTCCTACGAGCAGTACTTC
d_gene: TRBD1; len: 16; j_gene: TRBJ1-5; v_gene: TRBV4-1; abundance: -; CDR3aa: CASSQGTGVLNQPQHF; CDR3nt: TGCGCCAGCAGCCAAGGGACAGGGGTGTTGAATCAGCCCCAGCATTTT
d_gene: TRBD1; len: 16; j_gene: TRBJ2-2; v_gene: TRBV11-2; abundance: -; CDR3aa: CASSPRQGANTGELFF; CDR3nt: TGTGCCAGCAGTCCGAGACAGGGGGCGAACACCGGGGAGCTGTTTTTT
d_gene: TRBD2; len: 15; j_gene: TRBJ2-1; v_gene: TRBV2; abundance: medium-sized; CDR3aa: CASSELAGGLDEQFF; CDR3nt: TGTGCCAGCAGTGAACTAGCGGGGGGGCTCGATGAGCAGTTCTTC
d_gene: -; len: 11; j_gene: TRBJ2-7; v_gene: TRBV6-5; abundance: -; CDR3aa: CATLLAYEQYF; CDR3nt: TGTGCCACCCTATTAGCTTACGAGCAGTACTTC
d_gene: TRBD2; len: 15; j_gene: TRBJ2-7; v_gene: TRBV4-2; abundance: -; CDR3aa: CASSLTSANSYEQYF; CDR3nt: TGTGCCAGCAGCCTTACTAGCGCCAACTCCTACGAGCAGTACTTC
d_gene: -; len: 13; j_gene: TRBJ2-7; v_gene: TRBV5-1; abundance: -; CDR3aa: CASSLAGVREQYF; CDR3nt: TGCGCCAGCAGCTTGGCAGGGGTACGCGAGCAGTACTTC
d_gene: -; len: 16; j_gene: TRBJ1-1; v_gene: TRBV5-4; abundance: -; CDR3aa: CASSLGLDRWNTEAFF; CDR3nt: TGTGCCAGCAGCTTGGGTCTTGACAGATGGAACACTGAAGCTTTCTTT
d_gene: TRBD1; len: 15; j_gene: TRBJ1-5; v_gene: TRBV5-1; abundance: -; CDR3aa: CASSLVAGGGQPQHF; CDR3nt: TGCGCCAGCAGCTTGGTTGCAGGGGGCGGGCAGCCCCAGCATTTT